A selection of T cell receptor beta chains follows, all from one sample in a study of blood T cell repertoires in COVID-19. Sequencing used immunoSEQ multiplex PCR; TCRdb keeps in-frame clones, though not all of them. The sample has about 120,000 clones, approximately 90% seen once. The sample taken for sequencing was peripheral blood. These TCRs come from a man between 65 and 80 years old with active or convalescent COVID-19. Each CDR3 is given with its conserved first and last residue. The order of the fields is V gene, D gene, clone size, J gene, CDR3 length, CDR3 protein, CDR3 DNA. A D gene is named only where the DNA matches it firmly. Clone size is stated in some rows and not others, as once, few, many or a class when expanded.

TRBV10-3,TRBD2,.,TRBJ2-7,15,CAISLTSGSGYEQYF,TGTGCCATCAGCTTGACTAGCGGGAGCGGTTACGAGCAGTACTTC
TRBV19,.,.,TRBJ1-5,15,CASSPPGGGNQPQHF,TGTGCCAGTAGCCCCCCGGGGGGCGGCAATCAGCCCCAGCATTTT
TRBV18,TRBD1,.,TRBJ1-1,17,CASSRVQGAQGLAEAFF,TGTGCCAGCTCACGTGTTCAGGGGGCGCAGGGGCTGGCTGAAGCTTTCTTT
TRBV5-6,.,.,TRBJ2-6,15,CASSLRGSGANVLTF,TGTGCCAGCAGCTTACGGGGGTCTGGGGCCAACGTCCTGACTTTC
TRBV28,TRBD1,.,TRBJ2-7,15,CASSSPSGGKYEQYF,TGTGCCAGCAGTTCCCCTTCAGGGGGCAAGTACGAGCAGTACTTC
TRBV28,TRBD2,.,TRBJ2-2,16,CASRPLAGEIAGELFF,TGTGCCAGCAGGCCACTAGCGGGAGAGATCGCCGGGGAGCTGTTTTTT
TRBV6-6,.,.,TRBJ1-5,13,CASSAREDQPQHF,TGTGCCAGCTCCGCCAGGGAGGATCAGCCCCAGCATTTT
TRBV27,.,.,TRBJ1-5,16,CASSLSSGYAGQPQHF,TGTGCCAGCAGTTTATCGTCAGGGTATGCTGGTCAGCCCCAGCATTTT
TRBV5-1,TRBD2,.,TRBJ2-7,14,CASSLGLAGGEQYF,TGCGCCAGCAGCTTGGGACTAGCGGGAGGCGAGCAGTACTTC
TRBV29-1,TRBD2,.,TRBJ2-1,13,CSVTSGLSNEQFF,TGCAGCGTCACTAGCGGGCTCTCAAATGAGCAGTTCTTC
TRBV28,TRBD1,.,TRBJ1-4,15,CASSSPGQGYEKLFF,TGTGCCAGCAGTTCCCCGGGACAGGGTTATGAAAAACTGTTTTTT
TRBV9,.,.,TRBJ2-3,15,CASSKQGQGQGTQYF,TGTGCCAGCAGCAAACAGGGCCAAGGGCAGGGTACGCAGTATTTT
TRBV5-1,TRBD2,.,TRBJ2-4,14,CASSHGLAGDIQYF,TGCGCCAGCAGCCACGGACTAGCGGGAGACATTCAGTACTTC
TRBV11-2,.,.,TRBJ1-2,13,CASSSKSNYGYTF,TGTGCCAGCAGCTCGAAGAGTAACTATGGCTACACCTTC
TRBV27,.,.,TRBJ1-5,15,CASSLVMQNNQPQHF,TGTGCCAGCAGTTTAGTAATGCAGAACAATCAGCCCCAGCATTTT
TRBV18,TRBD1,.,TRBJ1-5,15,CASSLGHGTGQPQHF,TGTGCCAGCTCACTGGGACATGGGACAGGCCAGCCCCAGCATTTT
TRBV6-5,.,.,TRBJ1-2,14,CASSYSTQGYGYTF,TGTGCCAGCAGTTACTCAACGCAGGGGTACGGCTACACCTTC
TRBV29-1,TRBD1,.,TRBJ1-2,11,CSVVSGGGYTF,TGCAGCGTTGTGTCAGGGGGTGGCTACACCTTC
TRBV6-1,TRBD1,.,TRBJ2-5,16,CASSEVPGQGWETQYF,TGTGCCAGCAGTGAAGTTCCGGGACAGGGGTGGGAGACCCAGTACTTC
TRBV29-1,TRBD1,.,TRBJ1-2,13,CSARGDSFYGYTF,TGCAGCGCCCGAGGGGACAGCTTCTATGGCTACACCTTC
TRBV9,.,.,TRBJ1-2,13,CASSVGTAYGYTF,TGTGCCAGCAGCGTAGGGACAGCTTATGGCTACACCTTC
TRBV5-6,.,.,TRBJ1-5,13,CASSLGLGQPQHF,TGTGCCAGCAGCTTGGGGTTGGGCCAGCCCCAGCATTTT
TRBV18,TRBD1,.,TRBJ1-1,17,CASSPQGQGHSSTEAFF,TGTGCCAGCTCACCACAGGGACAGGGGCATTCCAGCACTGAAGCTTTCTTT
TRBV28,.,.,TRBJ1-1,12,CASSLGGFEAFF,TGTGCCAGCAGTTTAGGAGGCTTTGAAGCTTTCTTT
TRBV30,.,.,TRBJ1-1,14,CAWSDERALRRAFF,TGTGCCTGGAGCGACGAGCGGGCCCTTCGTCGGGCTTTCTTT
TRBV18,TRBD1,.,TRBJ2-1,15,CASSPRTGGYNEQFF,TGTGCCAGCTCACCACGGACAGGGGGCTACAATGAGCAGTTCTTC
TRBV3-1/TRBV3-2,TRBD1,.,TRBJ2-7,13,CASSPRDRGRQYF,TGTGCCAGCAGCCCCCGGGACAGGGGCCGGCAGTACTTC
TRBV25-1,TRBD1,.,TRBJ1-2,13,CASGTAANYGYTF,TGTGCCAGCGGGACAGCAGCTAACTATGGCTACACCTTC
TRBV10-3,TRBD2,once,TRBJ2-1,17,CAILPGLAGGLNNEQFF,TGTGCCATCCTCCCAGGACTAGCGGGAGGACTAAACAATGAGCAGTTCTTC
TRBV7-6,.,.,TRBJ2-1,15,CASSLAPRLDNEQFF,TGTGCCAGCAGCTTAGCGCCAAGACTTGACAATGAGCAGTTCTTC
TRBV18,TRBD1,once,TRBJ2-3,16,CASSPPSTGGGDTQYF,TGTGCCAGCTCACCACCATCGACAGGGGGCGGGGATACGCAGTATTTT
TRBV3-1/TRBV3-2,TRBD2,.,TRBJ2-1,16,CASSQDMLAGVTGQFF,TGTGCCAGCAGCCAAGATATGCTAGCGGGAGTTACGGGGCAGTTCTTC
TRBV28,TRBD1,once,TRBJ1-4,17,CASRSDRGRVTNEKLFF,TGTGCCAGCAGATCGGACAGGGGGCGGGTCACTAATGAAAAACTGTTTTTT
TRBV28,TRBD1,few,TRBJ1-4,13,CASSEQGNEKLFF,TGTGCCAGCAGTGAACAGGGGAATGAAAAACTGTTTTTT
TRBV2,TRBD2,.,TRBJ2-7,14,CASSRGSGTYEQYF,TGTGCCAGCTCACGCGGGAGCGGAACCTACGAGCAGTACTTC
TRBV27,TRBD1,.,TRBJ1-2,16,CASSLSRQGAGYGYTF,TGTGCCAGCAGTTTATCCCGACAGGGGGCGGGCTATGGCTACACCTTC
TRBV7-2,.,.,TRBJ2-2,16,CASRSFWGANTGELFF,TGTGCCAGCAGATCATTTTGGGGGGCGAACACCGGGGAGCTGTTTTTT
TRBV24-1,TRBD1,.,TRBJ2-7,15,CATSDSGTGAYEQYF,TGTGCCACCAGTGATTCCGGGACAGGGGCGTACGAGCAGTACTTC
TRBV7-2,.,few,TRBJ1-5,15,CASSLGGLPNQPQHF,TGTGCCAGCAGCTTAGGGGGACTGCCCAATCAGCCCCAGCATTTT
TRBV6-6,.,.,TRBJ2-3,15,CASSLSSGNTDTQYF,TGTGCCAGCAGCCTATCTTCGGGAAACACAGATACGCAGTATTTT
TRBV9,TRBD2,.,TRBJ2-3,16,CASSKGLADSTDTQYF,TGTGCCAGCAGCAAGGGACTAGCGGATAGCACAGATACGCAGTATTTT